This note documents a single TCR beta chain sequence. The data stem from a study of blood T cell repertoires in COVID-19. Overall study: Samples of COVID-19 (acute and convalescent) were obtained from the United States, Italy and Spain.

In the study's own analysis: Reference gene primer amplification gave nucleated cell count estimates. Data came from immunoSEQ multiplex PCR; TCRdb stores just in-frame clones and leaves some out. V, J and clone size reflect that table, while D and trimming were determined from the DNA. The repertoire holds around 250,000 clones, roughly 84% seen once, with 1.5% to 1.9% in the top ten. Germline CDR1 SGHNT, CDR2 YYREEE (reference sequence). This CDR3 is built from 14 residues. V was pared by 4 bases and J by 1 base, with 11 bases between. This sequence originates from a woman aged 40 to 55 who had recovered from COVID-19. The V and J genes are TRBV5-4 and TRBJ2-5; possible D gene TRBD2, 5 bases. The sequenced material came from peripheral blood. CDR3 DNA sequence: TGTGCCAGCAGCGTGCCGGGGTCCCAAGAGACCCAGTACTTC. Protein: CASSVPGSQETQYF.